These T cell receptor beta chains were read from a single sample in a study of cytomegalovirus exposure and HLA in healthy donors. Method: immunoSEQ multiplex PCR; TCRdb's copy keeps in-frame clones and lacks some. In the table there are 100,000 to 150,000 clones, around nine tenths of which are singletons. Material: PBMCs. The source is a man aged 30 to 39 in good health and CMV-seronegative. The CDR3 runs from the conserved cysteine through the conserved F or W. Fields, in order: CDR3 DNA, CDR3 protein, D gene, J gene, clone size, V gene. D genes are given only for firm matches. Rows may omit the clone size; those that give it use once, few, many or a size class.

TGCGCCAGCAGCTTCGGGGGGAGCAATCAGCCCCAGCATTTT,CASSFGGSNQPQHF,.,TRBJ1-5,.,TRBV5-1
TGTGCCAGCAGCGGGACGGACAGGGACGGTGTAAAACTGTTTTTT,CASSGTDRDGVKLFF,TRBD1,TRBJ1-4,.,TRBV7-9
TGTGCCAGCAAACGGAGGTTAATGAACACTGAAGCTTTCTTT,CASKRRLMNTEAFF,.,TRBJ1-1,.,TRBV6-5
TGTGCCAGCAGCAGCGGGACAGGGCCTCTAGGCACGCAGTATTTT,CASSSGTGPLGTQYF,TRBD1,TRBJ2-3,.,TRBV5-6
TGTGCCAGCTCACGCGAACTACAGGGGTTGGAGACCCAGTACTTC,CASSRELQGLETQYF,TRBD1,TRBJ2-5,.,TRBV18
TGTGCCAGCAGCCCAATACAGGGTGATACGCAGTATTTT,CASSPIQGDTQYF,.,TRBJ2-3,.,TRBV5-6
TGTGCCAGCTCACCACAGGATAGCGGGAGAAGCCAGCCGTACTTC,CASSPQDSGRSQPYF,TRBD2,TRBJ2-7,.,TRBV18
TGCAGCGTTGAAGGGTTCGGAGCTTCGAACGAGCACAATGAGCAGTTCTTC,CSVEGFGASNEHNEQFF,.,TRBJ2-1,.,TRBV29-1
TGTGCCAGCAGCTTAGTTCCTAGCGACTACAATGAGCAGTTCTTC,CASSLVPSDYNEQFF,.,TRBJ2-1,.,TRBV7-8
TGTGCCAGCAGCGGGCAGGGTTCCACTGAAGCTTTCTTT,CASSGQGSTEAFF,.,TRBJ1-1,few,TRBV2
TGCGCCAGCAGCTTGCAAAAGCGGGAACGGCCTTACAATGAGCAGTTCTTC,CASSLQKRERPYNEQFF,TRBD2,TRBJ2-1,.,TRBV5-1
TGTGCCACCAGCAGTGGGGGGACAGTGGGAGCTTTCTTT,CATSSGGTVGAFF,TRBD1,TRBJ1-1,.,TRBV15
TGCGCCAGCAGCCCCACCGACAGGGGTGGAGGTGGAAACACCATATATTTT,CASSPTDRGGGGNTIYF,TRBD1,TRBJ1-3,few,TRBV4-1
TGTGCCAGCAGCTCAAAGTCGGGACAGGGCTATGGCTACACCTTC,CASSSKSGQGYGYTF,TRBD1,TRBJ1-2,.,TRBV7-9
TGCAGCGTTGAAATCAGGGCTGGGACTGAAGCTTTCTTT,CSVEIRAGTEAFF,.,TRBJ1-1,.,TRBV29-1
TGTGCCAGTAGTGAACAGGGGGTCATCGGCTACACCTTC,CASSEQGVIGYTF,TRBD1,TRBJ1-2,.,TRBV19
TGTGCCAGCAGCCCCAACACAGATACGCAGTATTTT,CASSPNTDTQYF,.,TRBJ2-3,.,TRBV7-2
TGTGCCAGCTGGCCGACAGGGGTTTCAGTTCGAGCTTTCTTT,CASWPTGVSVRAFF,TRBD1,TRBJ1-1,.,TRBV7-3
TGCGCCAGCACAGGCGGGGTCAATCAGCCCCAGCATTTT,CASTGGVNQPQHF,.,TRBJ1-5,.,TRBV10-2
TGTGCCAGCAGTTTAGTGGTAGGTCCAACCGGGACTAGCGGGAACACCGGGGAGCTGTTTTTT,CASSLVVGPTGTSGNTGELFF,TRBD2,TRBJ2-2,once,TRBV27
TGTGCCAGCAGCTTATCTCTAGCGGGAGGAGGGACACAACTCTACGAGCAGTACTTC,CASSLSLAGGGTQLYEQYF,TRBD2,TRBJ2-7,.,TRBV5-6
TGTGCCAGCAGTTCCCCCTATCTGGTCACTGAAGCTTTCTTT,CASSSPYLVTEAFF,.,TRBJ1-1,.,TRBV27
TGTGCCAGCAGCTTGGTCGGCAGGGTGGGCGAGCAGTACTTC,CASSLVGRVGEQYF,.,TRBJ2-7,.,TRBV5-6
TGCGCCAGCAGCTTGGTGTCTCAGCAGGGCTATGGAAACACCATATATTTT,CASSLVSQQGYGNTIYF,.,TRBJ1-3,.,TRBV5-1
TGTGCCAGCAGCCCGCGACAGGGGATGAACACTGAAGCTTTCTTT,CASSPRQGMNTEAFF,TRBD1,TRBJ1-1,.,TRBV7-6
TGTGCTAGTGGTTTGGTACTAGGAGAGGCTGAAAAACTGTTTTTT,CASGLVLGEAEKLFF,.,TRBJ1-4,.,TRBV12-5
TGTGCCAGCAGCTTGTGGACTGCCTCCTACGAGCAGTACTTC,CASSLWTASYEQYF,.,TRBJ2-7,.,TRBV5-4
TGTGCCATCAGTGGGCCGGAGGGTGAGACCCAGTACTTC,CAISGPEGETQYF,.,TRBJ2-5,.,TRBV10-3
TGCGCCAGCAGTTTAGCGGGAGGCCCCCAAGAGACCCAGTACTTC,CASSLAGGPQETQYF,TRBD2,TRBJ2-5,.,TRBV10-1
TGTGCCAGCAGTTACTCTACTAGCGGGGCCGAGCAGTTCTTC,CASSYSTSGAEQFF,TRBD2,TRBJ2-1,.,TRBV6-5
TGCGCCAGCAGCCAAGATCCGGGGGTTCACACCTACGAGCAGTACTTC,CASSQDPGVHTYEQYF,.,TRBJ2-7,.,TRBV4-3
TGTGCCAGCATCTCTGCGGGAGCTATAGAGACCCAGTACTTC,CASISAGAIETQYF,TRBD2,TRBJ2-5,.,TRBV6-1
TGTGCCAGCAGTGCTAGTAGGGGGCGGAACACCGGGGAGCTGTTTTTT,CASSASRGRNTGELFF,TRBD1,TRBJ2-2,.,TRBV6-1
TGCGCCAGCAGCCAAGACCCCAAAGGCGGGTCAAACATTCAGTACTTC,CASSQDPKGGSNIQYF,.,TRBJ2-4,once,TRBV4-3
TGTGCCATCAGTGGGTCTAGCGGGCCCACGAACACCGGGGAGCTGTTTTTT,CAISGSSGPTNTGELFF,TRBD2,TRBJ2-2,.,TRBV10-3
TGTGCCAGCAGCGCGAGTGGGGCCATATCCTATGGCTACACCTTC,CASSASGAISYGYTF,.,TRBJ1-2,.,TRBV7-2
TGTGCCAGCAGACTCGCGCCCAAGGGAGCTGATACGCAGTATTTT,CASRLAPKGADTQYF,.,TRBJ2-3,.,TRBV2
TGTGCCAGTAGTAACCCGGACAGAAACCTCTATGGCTACACCTTC,CASSNPDRNLYGYTF,.,TRBJ1-2,.,TRBV19
TGTGCCAGCTCATCCGGGACAGGAGTTAACAATGAGCAGTTCTTC,CASSSGTGVNNEQFF,TRBD1,TRBJ2-1,.,TRBV18
TGTGCCAGCAGCTTATCAGCGGGGGCTATCTATGGCTACACCTTC,CASSLSAGAIYGYTF,.,TRBJ1-2,.,TRBV7-2
TGTGCCAGCAGTGAAGTCTACGGACTAGCGGCCTACAATGAGCAGTTCTTC,CASSEVYGLAAYNEQFF,TRBD2,TRBJ2-1,.,TRBV25-1
TGTGCCAGCAGTGACTCTAGCGGGAGAGATACGCAGTATTTT,CASSDSSGRDTQYF,TRBD2,TRBJ2-3,.,TRBV6-4
TGCGCCAGCAGTCAACCTTACACCCCTTACAATGAGCAGTTCTTC,CASSQPYTPYNEQFF,.,TRBJ2-1,.,TRBV23-1
TGTGCCAGCAGCCCAGGCCGGAGACAGGGGTGGCAGCCCCAGCATTTT,CASSPGRRQGWQPQHF,TRBD1,TRBJ1-5,.,TRBV7-9
TGTGCCTGGAGCCCGGGACAGGGGGATCAGCCCCAGCATTTT,CAWSPGQGDQPQHF,TRBD1,TRBJ1-5,.,TRBV30
TGCGCCAGCAGCTTTTACGGGGGACTCACAGATACGCAGTATTTT,CASSFYGGLTDTQYF,.,TRBJ2-3,.,TRBV5-1
TGTGCCACCGCCGCGACAGGTTCCGGGGGCAATCAGCCCCAGCATTTT,CATAATGSGGNQPQHF,.,TRBJ1-5,.,TRBV10-3
TGTGCCAGTAGTCGGGACAGATATCCCTCGAGCACCGGGGAGCTGTTTTTT,CASSRDRYPSSTGELFF,TRBD1,TRBJ2-2,.,TRBV19
TGTGCCAGCAGTGAGGACAGGGGGAGGATGAACACTGAAGCTTTCTTT,CASSEDRGRMNTEAFF,TRBD1,TRBJ1-1,.,TRBV6-1
TGTGCCAGTAGTACGCATACACCTAACACCGGGGAGCTGTTTTTT,CASSTHTPNTGELFF,.,TRBJ2-2,few,TRBV19
TGCGCCAGCGGAGGGGTCACGGGGGAGACCCAGTACTTC,CASGGVTGETQYF,.,TRBJ2-5,.,TRBV5-1
TGTGCCAGCAGCCGATCAGCGGGAGGAGAGACCCAGTACTTC,CASSRSAGGETQYF,TRBD2,TRBJ2-5,.,TRBV7-3
TGTGCCAGCAGCTTAGAAAGTGAATTATCGAGTGGCTACACCTTC,CASSLESELSSGYTF,.,TRBJ1-2,.,TRBV7-9